This T cell receptor (beta chain) emerged from a study of blood T cell repertoires in COVID-19. Across the study: In each case, the material was cDNA or gDNA derived from T cells, B-cell-depleted T cells, or PBMCs.

Sequencing was performed with immunoSEQ multiplex PCR; in TCRdb, only in-frame clones are kept and a portion is missing. The sample has about 60,000 clones; roughly 82% are singletons. With 6 bases removed from V and 8 bases from J, the gap between germline ends came to 15 bases. The CDR3 has 13 residues. The V call is TRBV12-3 or TRBV12-4, the J call TRBJ2-3; tentatively, D is TRBD1 (6 bases). This receptor was obtained from a man aged 60 to 75 with acute or convalescent COVID-19. The source material was peripheral blood. In nucleotides, the CDR3 is TGTGCCAGCAGCCCCAAACAGGGTTCTACGCAGTATTTT. Its protein is CASSPKQGSTQYF.